The following is a TCR beta chain sequence with its context. Its antigen remains unidentified. This entry comes from a study of identical twins. Whole-study results and caveats: Cross-sectional statistics underpinned the conclusions; the same donors were not followed.

Trimming cost V 3 bases and J 5 bases; bases outside gene matches: 6. The CDR3 runs to 14 residues. In germline, CDR1 is DFQATT, CDR2 SNEGSKA (reference sequence). Only healthy Caucasians were enrolled as donors. TCRdb used MiXCR to reprocess the 5' RACE reads, holding one entry per CDR3 protein. The table lists about 690,000 distinct CDR3 sequences, approximately 22% of them singletons. These data were also filed under a second study, of T cells expressing NK-cell markers. That investigation notes: HCMV serostatus: most of the eight sequenced donors positive, one negative.

What was sequenced was PBMCs. The rearrangement links TRBV20-1 to TRBJ2-1; 8 bases line up with TRBD2. This clonotype originated in a woman aged 18-29 years in good health. The CDR3 reads CSASMREANNEQFF. In nucleotides, the CDR3 is TGCAGTGCTAGTATGCGGGAGGCCAACAATGAGCAGTTCTTC.